The present T cell receptor (beta chain) was sequenced within a study of cytomegalovirus exposure and HLA in healthy donors. Overall study: Most genotyped donors, 65% to 85% of 350 to 500, had Caucasian-associated genetic ancestry. The study's findings and limits: When a later analysis compared HLA-associated TCR beta chains with equally common others, the HLA-associated chains turned out to be more clonally expanded and to have lower generation probabilities. Later analysis identified 16,000 or so TCR beta sequences associated with HLA alleles, using a false discovery rate threshold of 0.05.

Vbeta (60) and Jbeta (13) primers were used in the PCR. Clones were read by immunoSEQ multiplex PCR, and TCRdb kept only the in-frame ones, dropping some. The sample lists 160,000 or so clones, over 60% occurring once. The sample holds a few counts of this clone. Its target is unknown. The V end was cut by 0 bases, the J end by 14 bases, with 16 bases between. Germline assignment: CDR1 SGHAT and CDR2 FQNNGV. The CDR3 sequence is 13 residues long. The clonotype comes from a woman aged 40 to 50 in good health and CMV-seronegative. Sequencing was done on a sample of PBMCs. This chain joins TRBV11-2 and TRBJ1-2, with D hard to call. In DNA, the CDR3 is TGTGCCAGCAGCTTAGATCTTTGGGTCGGAGGGACCTTC. This gives the protein CASSLDLWVGGTF.